This TCR beta chain comes out of a study of neurological immune-mediated disorders. A 10-nucleotide random UMI tagged transcripts in template-switch 5'RACE cDNA synthesis. Each CDR3 protein is one row after TCRdb ran MiXCR on the 5' RACE reads. The table records about 70,000 distinct CDR3 sequences, 2.5% to 4% of them present only once. This clonotype was seen repeatedly, ten times or more. V was cut by 2 bases and J by 9 bases, with 5 bases left in between. This CDR3 has 12 residues. The TCR comes from a woman aged 45 to 65 with multiple sclerosis. The chain has TRBV12-3 or TRBV12-4 and TRBJ1-6; no reliable D call. Source material: PBMCs. The CDR3 loop reads CASSLQFSPLHF. DNA of the CDR3: TGTGCCAGCAGTTTACAATTTTCACCCCTCCACTTT.